This record covers a single T cell receptor (beta chain). Its antigen is unidentified. CDR3 length equals 17 residues. Trimming removed 4 bases from V and 9 bases from J, with 27 bases in between. Bulk TCR library preparation followed previously described methods with listed TCR primers. TCRdb ran MiXCR on the PCR reads and lists one entry per CDR3 protein. The sample yields about 320,000 distinct CDR3 sequences, about a quarter seen once. The data originate from a study of molecular identifiers for immune sequencing clone quantification. Findings and caveats of the study: Identical TCR molecules can share a barcode, and this sharing could underestimate highly expanded clone sizes.

This chain links TRBV12-3 or TRBV12-4 with TRBJ2-5, with D unresolved. What was sequenced was naive CD8+ T cells from blood, with Jurkat cell RNA spiked in. Regarding subset: FACS-sorted CD8+CD4-CCR7+CD45RA+ naive T cells. The TCR sequence derives from a human donor in good health. Some libraries in this study had Jurkat cell RNA spiked in. Here the CDR3 DNA reads TGTGCCAGCAGTTCGCCGCACGAAGACCCACTGGGTAGGTCCCAGTACTTC. It is translated as CASSSPHEDPLGRSQYF.